This T cell receptor (beta chain) is drawn from a study of OX40 agonist ivuxolimab in advanced cancers. Study at large: In this trial design, patients received ivuxolimab intravenously at 0.01 to 10 mg/kg every 2 weeks. Participants averaged roughly 60 years of age (range 23 to 79) and were around 83% male.

CDR1 is SGHNT and CDR2 is YENEEA in the germline V gene. The CDR3 is 16 amino acids. V lost 5 bases and J lost 6; bases outside the gene matches: 7. Some clones are missing from TCRdb's copy, which holds only in-frame ones; the method was immunoSEQ multiplex PCR. The sample includes over 50,000 clones, 85% to 90% of them seen just once. Sample: CD4+ or CD8+ T cells sorted from blood, taken in a trial of the OX40 agonist ivuxolimab. This chain connects TRBV11-3 to TRBJ2-1; TRBD2 matches at 13 bases. The TCR originated in an adult with an advanced solid tumor such as melanoma, head and neck, liver or kidney cancer. The CDR3 region is CASSTRTSGGLNEQFF. CDR3 bases: TGTGCCAGCAGCACCCGGACTAGCGGGGGACTCAATGAGCAGTTCTTC.